This T cell receptor (beta chain) was sequenced during a study of blood T cells in healthy people across ages. Study-wide points: Diversity of TCR beta per million T cells declined in a roughly linear way with age. Relative to aged donors, long-lived donors carried more naive CD4+ cells and displayed higher diversity.

With a J-beta primer mix and a sample-barcoded 5' primer, a second PCR ran about 6 to 11 cycles. TCRdb re-derived calls from the 5' RACE reads in MiXCR, one entry per CDR3 protein. This table has about 760,000 distinct CDR3 sequences, 56% appearing once. The sample, about 9.2 milliliters of peripheral blood, was drawn from each donor. This CDR3 contains 17 residues. J gave up 4 bases and V 6 bases, and 14 bases lay outside the gene matches. CDR1 is KGHDR and CDR2 is SFDVKD in the germline V gene. With regard to this clonotype: Antigen: not known.

The material sequenced was blood. This clonotype originated in a man aged 40-49 years in good health. The J gene is TRBJ2-1, the V gene TRBV24-1, with 7 bases identical to TRBD1. This CDR3 reads CATSISRTGPIYNEQFF. The CDR3 DNA follows: TGTGCCACCAGTATTAGCCGGACAGGACCAATTTACAATGAGCAGTTCTTC.